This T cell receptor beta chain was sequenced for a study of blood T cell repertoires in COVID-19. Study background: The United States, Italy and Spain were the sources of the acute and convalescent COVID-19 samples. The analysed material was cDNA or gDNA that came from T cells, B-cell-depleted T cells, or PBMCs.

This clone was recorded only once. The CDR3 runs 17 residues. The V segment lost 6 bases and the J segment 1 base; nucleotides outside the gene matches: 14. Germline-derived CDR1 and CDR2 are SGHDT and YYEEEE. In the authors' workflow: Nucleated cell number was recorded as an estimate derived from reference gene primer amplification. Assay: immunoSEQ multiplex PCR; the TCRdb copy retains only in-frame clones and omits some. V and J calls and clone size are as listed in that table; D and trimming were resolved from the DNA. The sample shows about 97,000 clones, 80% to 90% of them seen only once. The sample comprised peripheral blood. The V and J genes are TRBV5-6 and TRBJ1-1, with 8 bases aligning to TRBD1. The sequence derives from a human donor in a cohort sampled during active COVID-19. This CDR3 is CASNGRGQGWENTEAFF. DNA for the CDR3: TGTGCCAGCAACGGCAGGGGGCAGGGGTGGGAGAACACTGAAGCTTTCTTT.